This note documents a single T cell receptor (beta chain) sequence. Its specific antigen is unknown. No base quality information exists; no much larger clone differs at one position. Each collaborating institution followed its own protocols to collect whole blood in K2EDTA tubes. For TCRbeta analysis, collaborator samples were shipped as frozen whole blood, as isolated PBMCs, or as DNA extracted from either sample type. The record originates from a study of blood T cell repertoires in COVID-19 (dated by TCRdb to the early 2020s). With regard to the full study: The collaborator samples originated in the United States, Italy and Spain and spanned the acute and convalescent phases of COVID-19. The prospective study material was composed of cDNA or gDNA derived from T cells, B-cell-depleted T cells, or PBMCs. The dataset comprised deeply sampled blood TCRbeta repertoires from subjects exposed to, actively infected with, or recovered from COVID-19. The repertoires were released in a freely available public database meant as a resource for research on the immune response to SARS-CoV-2. The samples were drawn from two sources: the first 160 participants of the ongoing ImmuneRACE study, and 1,254 subjects contributed by 6 global collaborators. Sample metadata almost always included a de-identified subject ID, COVID-19 status, age in years and sex. Where HLA class I and class II types were available, the types were taken from metadata supplied by the sample provider, not from assay-based typing. What the research found in general, with its limitations: The quantity of clinical and demographic metadata differed by source and by participant and was supplied without curation.

Trimmed from V: 7 bases; trimmed from J: 1 base; junction bases lacking a gene match: 9. Counted from cysteine to phenylalanine, this CDR3 has 15 amino acids. The only DNA kept is the CDR3, 45 bases in frame from the first base. CDR1 and CDR2 are drawn from the germline V gene: SGHVS, FQNEAQ. The immunoSEQ Assay, a bias-controlled multiplex PCR, was used to amplify TCRbeta CDR3 regions from genomic DNA. The paper's processing steps were these. Nucleated cell counts per sample were estimated from amplification of reference gene primers within the assay. Sequence reads were collapsed and filtered to measure the absolute abundance of every unique TCRbeta CDR3 rearrangement. Productive Simpson clonality was computed per sample as the square root of Simpson's diversity index over productive rearrangements. Entries here come from immuneACCESS through TCRdb and include only in-frame sequences with V and J called. Some clones fail to appear in such tables; in the studies checked, an unresolved V gene covers under half of the shortfall, and the cause of the remainder is unknown. The V and J calls and clone size were taken over from that table, and D and trimming were inferred from the DNA. The sample yields roughly 110,000 clones; around nine tenths were counted once. 4% to 5.5% of the sample is taken by the ten largest.

This receptor was identified in a man aged 40-55 years with acute or convalescent COVID-19. Sequenced input: peripheral blood. The rearrangement combines TRBV7-8 with TRBJ2-5; TRBD1 agrees with 7 junctional bases. The nucleotides are TGTGCCAGCATGCCCCTCGAGGGGGCCCAAGAGACCCAGTACTTC. This sequence encodes CASMPLEGAQETQYF. Full variable domain (CDR3 extended with the reference TRBV7-8 and TRBJ2-5 proteins): GAGVSQSPRYKVAKRGQDVALRCDPISGHVSLFWYQQALGQGPEFLTYFQNEAQLDKSGLPSDRFFAERPEGSVSTLKIQRTQQEDSAVYLCASMPLEGAQETQYFGPGTRLLVL.